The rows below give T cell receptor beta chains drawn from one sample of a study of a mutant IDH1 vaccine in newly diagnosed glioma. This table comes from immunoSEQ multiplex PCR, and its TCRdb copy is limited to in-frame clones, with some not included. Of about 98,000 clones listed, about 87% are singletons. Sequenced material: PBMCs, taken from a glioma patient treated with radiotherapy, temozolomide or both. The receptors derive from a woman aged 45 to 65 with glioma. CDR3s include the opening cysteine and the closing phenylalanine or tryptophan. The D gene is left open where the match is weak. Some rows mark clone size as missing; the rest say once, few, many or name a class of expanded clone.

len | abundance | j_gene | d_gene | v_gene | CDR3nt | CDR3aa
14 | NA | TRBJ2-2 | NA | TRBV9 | TGTGCCAGCAGCGGGGCAGGGTGGTCCGGGGAGCTGTTTTTT | CASSGAGWSGELFF
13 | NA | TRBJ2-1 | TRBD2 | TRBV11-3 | TGTGCCAGCAGCTTAGGGGGGGGTTATGAGCAGTTCTTC | CASSLGGGYEQFF
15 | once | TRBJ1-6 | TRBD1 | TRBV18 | TGTGCCAGCTCATATTCAACAGGGGGAGATTCACCCCTCCACTTT | CASSYSTGGDSPLHF
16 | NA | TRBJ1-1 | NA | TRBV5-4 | TGTGCCAGCAGCGATGGTTGGGGGTCTAGTCACACTGAAGCTTTCTTT | CASSDGWGSSHTEAFF
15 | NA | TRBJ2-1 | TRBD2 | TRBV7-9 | TGTGCCAGCAGCTTAGGGACTAGCGGGAGTTATGAGCAGTTCTTC | CASSLGTSGSYEQFF
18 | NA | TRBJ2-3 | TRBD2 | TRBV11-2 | TGTGCCAGCAGCTTATCTATGGGGACTAGCGGGTCCACAGATACGCAGTATTTT | CASSLSMGTSGSTDTQYF
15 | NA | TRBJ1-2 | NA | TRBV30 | TGTGCCTGGAGTCCTACGGTTCGATTGGATCGGGGCTACACCTTC | CAWSPTVRLDRGYTF
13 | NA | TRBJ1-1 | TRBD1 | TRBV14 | TGTGCCAGCAGTCAAACAGGGGGCACTGAAGCTTTCTTT | CASSQTGGTEAFF
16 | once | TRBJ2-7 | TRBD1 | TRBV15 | TGTGCCACCAGCAGAGAAGCGACAGGGAGCTCCTACGAGCAGTACTTC | CATSREATGSSYEQYF
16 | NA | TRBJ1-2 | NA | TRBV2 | TGTGCCAGCAGGGAAATCGGACAGATTAGGGACTATGGCTACACCTTC | CASREIGQIRDYGYTF
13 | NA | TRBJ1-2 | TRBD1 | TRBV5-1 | TGCGCCAGCAGCTCCGTACAGGGGGAAGGCTACACCTTC | CASSSVQGEGYTF
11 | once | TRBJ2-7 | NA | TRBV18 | TGTGCCTCTGGGGGACCCTACGAGCAGTACTTC | CASGGPYEQYF
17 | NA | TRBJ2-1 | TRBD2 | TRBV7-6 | TGTGCCAGCAGCTTAATCCTAGCGGGAGCTTCCTACAATGAGCAGTTCTTC | CASSLILAGASYNEQFF
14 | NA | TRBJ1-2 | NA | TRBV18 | TGTGCCAGCTCACCTATTGAGAGAAACTATGGCTACACCTTC | CASSPIERNYGYTF
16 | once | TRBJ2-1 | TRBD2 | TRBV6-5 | TGTGCCAGCAGTTACTCTCCAGCGGGAGGGAGAGATGAGCAGTTCTTC | CASSYSPAGGRDEQFF
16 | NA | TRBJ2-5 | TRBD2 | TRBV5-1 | TGCGCCAGCAGCTTGACACTAGCGGGACTCGGGGAGACCCAGTACTTC | CASSLTLAGLGETQYF
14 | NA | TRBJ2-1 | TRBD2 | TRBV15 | TGTGCCACCAGGCAGCGGGAGGGCCTCTATGAGCAGTTCTTC | CATRQREGLYEQFF
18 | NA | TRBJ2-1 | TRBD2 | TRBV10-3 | TGTGCCGCCTCACGCGGGAGTGGGAAAATTGGGGGAAACAATGAGCAGTTCTTC | CAASRGSGKIGGNNEQFF
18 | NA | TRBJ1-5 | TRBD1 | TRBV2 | TGTGCCAGCAGTGTCCCGGGACAGGGGGCGCTGGGCAATCAGCCCCAGCATTTT | CASSVPGQGALGNQPQHF
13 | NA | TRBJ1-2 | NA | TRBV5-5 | TGTGCCAGCAAAAGGGGCGATAACTATGGCTACACCTTC | CASKRGDNYGYTF
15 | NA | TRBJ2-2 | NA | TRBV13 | TGTGCCAGCAGCTTAGAAGGAGGTAACACCGGGGAGCTGTTTTTT | CASSLEGGNTGELFF
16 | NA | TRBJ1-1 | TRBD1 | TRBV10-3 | TGTGCCATCAGTTCGGGACAGGGGGGGCTCGGGACTGAAGCTTTCTTT | CAISSGQGGLGTEAFF
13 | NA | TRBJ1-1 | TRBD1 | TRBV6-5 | TGTGCCAGCAGCATCGGACAGGGCTTAAAAGCTTTCTTT | CASSIGQGLKAFF
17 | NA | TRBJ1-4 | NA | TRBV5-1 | TGCGCCAGCAGCTTGAGCTCGAGGTCAGCAACTAATGAAAAACTGTTTTTT | CASSLSSRSATNEKLFF
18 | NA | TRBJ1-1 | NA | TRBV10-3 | TGTGCCATCAGTGAGTCGGGGAGCAGAAGGGGATTTGGGACTGAAGCTTTCTTT | CAISESGSRRGFGTEAFF
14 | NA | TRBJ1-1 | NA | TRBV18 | TGTGCCAGCTCCGGCGGGTCGGATCGTGATGAAGCTTTCTTT | CASSGGSDRDEAFF
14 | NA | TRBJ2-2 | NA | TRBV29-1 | TGCAGCGTTGGGAGGGGCAGCGGCACCGGGGAGCTGTTTTTT | CSVGRGSGTGELFF
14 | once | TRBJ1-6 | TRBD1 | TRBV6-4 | TGTGCCAGCAGGACCACAGGGGGGCAGACACCCCTCCACTTT | CASRTTGGQTPLHF
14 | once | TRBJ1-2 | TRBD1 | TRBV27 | TGTGCCAGCAGTCCCGGGACAGGGAACTATGGCTACACCTTC | CASSPGTGNYGYTF
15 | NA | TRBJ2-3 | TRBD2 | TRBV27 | TGTGCCAGCTACGGACTAGCGGGAGTCATAGATACGCAGTATTTT | CASYGLAGVIDTQYF
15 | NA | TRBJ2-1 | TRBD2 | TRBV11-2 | TGTGCCAGCAGCTTAGTGCGGGAGGGCAACAATGAGCAGTTCTTC | CASSLVREGNNEQFF
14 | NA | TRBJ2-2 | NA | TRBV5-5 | TGTGCCAGCAGGCGCGGACAGAACACCGGGGAGCTGTTTTTT | CASRRGQNTGELFF
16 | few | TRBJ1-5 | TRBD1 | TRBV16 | TGTGCCAGCAGCCTACGTCTACAGGGGTCCAATCAGCCCCAGCATTTT | CASSLRLQGSNQPQHF
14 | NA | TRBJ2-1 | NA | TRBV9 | TGTGCCAGCAGCGTAGCCAACTTGGGCAATGAGCAGTTCTTC | CASSVANLGNEQFF
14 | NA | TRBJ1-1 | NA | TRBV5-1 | TGCGCCAGCAGCAGGACCTTCATGAACACTGAAGCTTTCTTT | CASSRTFMNTEAFF
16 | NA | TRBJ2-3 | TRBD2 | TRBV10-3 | TGTGCCATCAGTGAGGGTGGGGAGGGATACACAGATACGCAGTATTTT | CAISEGGEGYTDTQYF
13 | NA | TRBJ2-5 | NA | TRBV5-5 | TGTGCCAGCAGCTTGGGCGCAGGGGAGACCCAGTACTTC | CASSLGAGETQYF
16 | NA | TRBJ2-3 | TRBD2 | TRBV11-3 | TGTGCCAGCAGCGTCCGACTAGCGGGAGCGTTAGATACGCAGTATTTT | CASSVRLAGALDTQYF
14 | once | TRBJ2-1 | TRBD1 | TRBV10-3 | TGTGCCATCAGTGGGACAGGGGGCGGGTATGAGCAGTTCTTC | CAISGTGGGYEQFF
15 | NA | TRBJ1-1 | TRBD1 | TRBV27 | TGTGCCAGCAGTTTATCGGCAGGGGGCATCACTGAAGCTTTCTTT | CASSLSAGGITEAFF
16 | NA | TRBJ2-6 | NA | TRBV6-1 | TGTGCCAGCAGTGAAGGCGTCCTCTCTGGGGCCAACGTCCTGACTTTC | CASSEGVLSGANVLTF
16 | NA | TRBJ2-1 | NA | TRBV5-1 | TGCGCCAGCAGCTTGAGGGGCGGGCCCCCCTACAATGAGCAGTTCTTC | CASSLRGGPPYNEQFF
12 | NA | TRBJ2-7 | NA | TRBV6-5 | TGTGCCAGCAGTAATAGTCCCTACGAGCAGTACTTC | CASSNSPYEQYF
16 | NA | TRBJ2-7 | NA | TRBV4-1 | TGCGCCAGCAGCCAAGATGTGGGGTCGGGGGCCTACGAGCAGTACTTC | CASSQDVGSGAYEQYF
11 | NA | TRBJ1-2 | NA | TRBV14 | TGTGCCAGCAGCCGAGCAGGGGGCTACACCTTC | CASSRAGGYTF
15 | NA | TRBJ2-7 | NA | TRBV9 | TGTGCCAGCAGCGTAGGGACAGCTAGCTCCTACGAGCAGTACTTC | CASSVGTASSYEQYF
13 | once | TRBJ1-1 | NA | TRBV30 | TGTGCCTGGAGTCTGACAGGGAACACTGAAGCTTTCTTT | CAWSLTGNTEAFF
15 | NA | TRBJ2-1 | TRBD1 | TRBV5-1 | TGCGCCAGTAACTCCGGGACAGGGGTCCCGAATGAGCAGTTCTTC | CASNSGTGVPNEQFF
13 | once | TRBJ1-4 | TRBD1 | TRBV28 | TGTGCCAGCAGTCTCAGGGGGCTTGAAAAACTGTTTTTT | CASSLRGLEKLFF
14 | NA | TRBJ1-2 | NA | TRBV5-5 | TGTGCCAGCAGCCGAGGGACCGTTAACTATGGCTACACCTTC | CASSRGTVNYGYTF
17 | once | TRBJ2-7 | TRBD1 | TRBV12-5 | TGTGCTAGTGGTTTGGACGACCGGGACAGGGGGCCGCGCGAGCAGTACTTC | CASGLDDRDRGPREQYF
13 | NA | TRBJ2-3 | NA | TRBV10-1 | TGCGCCAGCAGTGCAGGGCAGACAGATACGCAGTATTTT | CASSAGQTDTQYF
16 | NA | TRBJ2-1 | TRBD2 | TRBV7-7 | TGTGCTAGCAGCTTAAGCGGGAGTGCGATGGGGGATGAGCAGTTCTTC | CASSLSGSAMGDEQFF
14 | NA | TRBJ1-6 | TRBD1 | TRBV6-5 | TGTGCCAGCAGAGAGACAGGGGATCGGTCACCCCTCCACTTT | CASRETGDRSPLHF
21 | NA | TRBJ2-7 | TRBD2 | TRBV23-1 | TGCGCCAGCAGTCGCCCTAGCGGGCCGGGACTAGCGGGCAGGAGCTCCTACGAGCAGTACTTC | CASSRPSGPGLAGRSSYEQYF
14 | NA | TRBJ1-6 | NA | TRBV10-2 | TGCGCCAGCAGTGCTATTGACTATAATTCACCCCTCCACTTT | CASSAIDYNSPLHF
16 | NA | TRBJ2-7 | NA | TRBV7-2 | TGTGCCAGCAGCTCCCAATGGCAGGCCAGCTCCTACGAGCAGTACTTC | CASSSQWQASSYEQYF
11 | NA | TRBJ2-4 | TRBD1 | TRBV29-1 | TGCAGCGCCTTGGGACAGGGGGTTCAGTACTTC | CSALGQGVQYF
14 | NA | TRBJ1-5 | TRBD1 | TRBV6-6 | TGTGCCAGCAGTCGAACAGGGGAAGGACAGCCCCAGCATTTT | CASSRTGEGQPQHF
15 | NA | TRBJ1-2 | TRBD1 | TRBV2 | TGTGCCAGCAGCTTGCTAACAGGGGGCGCGTGGGGCTACACCTTC | CASSLLTGGAWGYTF